A selection of T cell receptor beta chains follows, all from one sample in a study of identical twins. TCRdb fed the 5' RACE reads into MiXCR, producing one record per CDR3 protein. The sample lists 250,000 to 300,000 distinct CDR3 sequences, about 8% occurring once. These data were also reused for a study on yellow fever vaccine responses in identical twins.

The sample taken for sequencing was CD8+ T cells sorted from blood. All receptors come from a young woman in good health. Each CDR3 is given with its conserved first and last residue. D genes are given only for firm matches. Clone size appears in some rows only: once, few, many, or a class for an expanded clone.

>TRBD2|TRBV6-2/TRBV6-3|.|TRBJ2-6
CASRPTSGGSGANVLTF
TGTGCCAGCAGACCGACTAGCGGGGGATCTGGGGCCAACGTCCTGACTTTC
>TRBD1|TRBV20-1|few|TRBJ2-7
CSAPSRDRVEDEQYF
TGCAGTGCCCCATCCCGGGACAGGGTAGAGGACGAGCAGTACTTC
>TRBD1|TRBV7-9|.|TRBJ2-5
CASLTGQETQYF
TGTGCCAGCTTGACAGGGCAAGAGACCCAGTACTTC
>TRBD2|TRBV10-3|many|TRBJ2-3
CAISDLAGGGTDTQYF
TGTGCCATCAGTGATCTGGCGGGAGGGGGCACAGATACGCAGTATTTT
>TRBD2|TRBV20-1|.|TRBJ2-1
CSARDIPGGGLNEQFF
TGCAGTGCTAGAGATATTCCGGGAGGTGGATTGAATGAGCAGTTCTTC
>.|TRBV28|few|TRBJ2-1
CASSLVSGLTTYNEQFF
TGTGCCAGCAGTTTGGTGTCGGGGCTGACCACCTACAATGAGCAGTTCTTC
>.|TRBV7-9|few|TRBJ2-2
CASSLPGFTNTGELFF
TGTGCCAGCAGCTTACCAGGGTTCACGAACACCGGGGAGCTGTTTTTT
>TRBD2|TRBV20-1|.|TRBJ2-1
CSARDGASGGAFDNEQFF
TGCAGTGCTAGAGATGGGGCTAGCGGGGGGGCCTTCGACAATGAGCAGTTCTTC
>TRBD2|TRBV3-1|.|TRBJ2-5
CASSQDLGLAGGSQETQYF
TGTGCCAGCAGCCAAGATTTGGGACTAGCGGGAGGAAGCCAAGAGACCCAGTACTTC
>.|TRBV6-1|few|TRBJ2-2
CASSDPTRGHLPGELFF
TGTGCCAGCAGTGACCCCACGCGGGGACACCTTCCCGGGGAGCTGTTTTTT